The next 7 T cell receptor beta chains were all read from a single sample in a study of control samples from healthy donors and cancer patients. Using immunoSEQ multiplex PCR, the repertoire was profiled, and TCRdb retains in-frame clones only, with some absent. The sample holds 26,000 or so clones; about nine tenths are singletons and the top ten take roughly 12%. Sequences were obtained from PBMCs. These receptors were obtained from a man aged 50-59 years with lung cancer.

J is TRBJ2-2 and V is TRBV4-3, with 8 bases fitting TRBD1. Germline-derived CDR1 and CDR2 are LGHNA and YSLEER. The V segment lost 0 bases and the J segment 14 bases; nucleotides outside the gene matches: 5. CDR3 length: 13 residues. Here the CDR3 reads CASSQDRTGKLFF. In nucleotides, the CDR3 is TGCGCCAGCAGCCAAGATAGGACAGGGAAACTGTTTTTT.

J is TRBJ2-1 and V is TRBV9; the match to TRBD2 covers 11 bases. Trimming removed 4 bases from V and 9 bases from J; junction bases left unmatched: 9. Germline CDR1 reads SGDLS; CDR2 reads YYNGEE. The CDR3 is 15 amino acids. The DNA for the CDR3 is TGTGCCAGCAGCCCTTTAGCGGGGGGGCGGAGTGAGCAGTTCTTC. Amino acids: CASSPLAGGRSEQFF.

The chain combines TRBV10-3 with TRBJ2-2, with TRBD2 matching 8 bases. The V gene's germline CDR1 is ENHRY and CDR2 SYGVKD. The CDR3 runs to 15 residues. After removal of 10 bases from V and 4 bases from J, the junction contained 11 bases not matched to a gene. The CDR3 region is CATGRGGRGTGELFF. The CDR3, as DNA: TGTGCCACTGGCCGGGGGGGAAGAGGCACCGGGGAGCTGTTTTTT.

Here the CDR3 reads CASSQDNMGGYGYTF. The CDR3 region has the DNA TGTGCCAGCAGCCAAGATAACATGGGGGGATATGGCTACACCTTC. This rearrangement joins TRBV3-1 (or the pseudogene TRBV3-2) to TRBJ1-2; D is perhaps TRBD1 (5 bases). The CDR3 is 15 amino acids. V lost 0 bases and J lost 5, with 13 bases in between. Germline lookup yields CDR1 LGHDT and CDR2 YNNKEL (reference sequence).

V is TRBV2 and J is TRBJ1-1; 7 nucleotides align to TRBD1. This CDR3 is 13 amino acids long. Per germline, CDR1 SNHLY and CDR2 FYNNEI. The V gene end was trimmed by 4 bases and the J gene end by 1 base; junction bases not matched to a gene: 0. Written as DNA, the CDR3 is TGTGCCAGCAGTGGGGACAGGAACACTGAAGCTTTCTTT. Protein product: CASSGDRNTEAFF.

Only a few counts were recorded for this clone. The CDR3 DNA reads TGCAGCGTCGACGGACTAGCGGGGGAAGAGACCCAGTACTTC. It specifies CSVDGLAGEETQYF. The J gene is TRBJ2-5, the V gene TRBV29-1; 13 bases are a match to TRBD2. The V and J ends lost 6 bases and 3 bases, in that order; junction bases with no gene match: 4. CDR3 length equals 14 residues. Germline V lookup: CDR1 SQVTM, CDR2 ANQGSEA.

In DNA, the CDR3 is TGTGCCAGCAGCCCTTACCCAGGGTCCGATCAAAGCAATCAGCCCCAGCATTTT. Translating gives CASSPYPGSDQSNQPQHF. The chain carries TRBV5-5 and TRBJ1-5, with D perhaps TRBD1 (5 bases). The CDR3 covers 18 residues. Deletions cut 4 bases from V and 1 base from J, with 21 bases between. Per germline, CDR1 SGHKS and CDR2 YYEKEE (reference sequence).